The clone carrying this TCR beta chain has a handful of counts. Its specificity is unknown. V dropped 5 bases and J dropped 8 bases, with 12 bases sitting between them. This CDR3 is built from 12 residues. Germline CDR1 is SNHLY and CDR2 is FYNNEI. Preparation of the TCRbeta library used unique molecular identifiers. TCRdb analysed the PCR reads with MiXCR anew, one entry per CDR3 protein. The sample holds 200,000 to 250,000 distinct CDR3 sequences, under 30% seen once. This sample stems from a study of T-cell reconstitution after alpha-beta-depleted transplantation in children. Points from the study as a whole: Alpha-beta T cells present about two months after transplant were reported to originate from several hundred expanded graft clones.

This material consisted of PBMCs, mostly from graft donor cells, taken 360 days after TCRalphabeta/CD19-depleted stem cell transplant. V gene TRBV2 combines with J gene TRBJ1-2; the D is unclear. The receptor's source is a female patient aged 2 to 10 who had a stem cell transplant for congenital amegakaryocytic thrombocytopenia, so the T cells may come from the graft donor. The CDR3 is CASSPTPRGYTF. The CDR3, as DNA: TGTGCCAGCAGTCCTACCCCACGGGGCTACACCTTC.